The T cell receptor (beta chain) under discussion was sequenced for a study of T cells after yellow fever vaccination. The trim removed 5 bases at V and 5 bases at J, leaving 6 bases unmatched. The CDR3 length is 14 residues. Germline CDR1 is LNHDA and CDR2 is SQIVND (reference sequence). By 5'RACE template switching, TCR cDNA was produced, with a universal primer site and UMIs added in the process. A single record per CDR3 protein comes from TCRdb applying MiXCR to the 5' RACE reads. The sample lists under 550,000 distinct CDR3 sequences, around a fifth occurring once. A note on this clonotype: Its cognate antigen is unknown.

Notes on the study in general: Most clones from primary vaccination resurfaced after the booster (roughly 96% CD4, 75% to 90% CD8).

The chain couples TRBV19 to TRBJ2-1; TRBD1 agrees at 7 bases. The sequencing used PBMCs, collected more than 20 days after the first yellow fever vaccination. The sequence derives from a man aged 18 to 30 who received the YFV17D yellow fever vaccine. The CDR3 DNA follows: TGTGCCAGTAGTCTCCGGGACAGAGACAATGAGCAGTTCTTC. Translation gives CASSLRDRDNEQFF.